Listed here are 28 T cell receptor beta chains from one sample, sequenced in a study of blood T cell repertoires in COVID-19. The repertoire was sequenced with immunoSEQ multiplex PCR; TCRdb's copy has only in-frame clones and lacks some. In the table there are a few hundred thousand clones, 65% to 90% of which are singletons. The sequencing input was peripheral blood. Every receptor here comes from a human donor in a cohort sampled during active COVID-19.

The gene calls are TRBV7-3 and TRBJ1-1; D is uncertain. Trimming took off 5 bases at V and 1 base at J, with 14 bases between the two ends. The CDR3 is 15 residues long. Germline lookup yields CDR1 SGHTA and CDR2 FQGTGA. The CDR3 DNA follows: TGTGCCAGCAGCCAAAACGGGGTTAAGAACACTGAAGCTTTCTTT. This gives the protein CASSQNGVKNTEAFF.

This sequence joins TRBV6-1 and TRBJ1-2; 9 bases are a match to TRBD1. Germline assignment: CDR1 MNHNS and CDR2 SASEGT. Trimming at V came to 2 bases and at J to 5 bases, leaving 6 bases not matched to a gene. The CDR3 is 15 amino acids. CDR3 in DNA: TGTGCCAGCAGTGAACGACAGGGGGAGATTTATGGCTACACCTTC. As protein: CASSERQGEIYGYTF.

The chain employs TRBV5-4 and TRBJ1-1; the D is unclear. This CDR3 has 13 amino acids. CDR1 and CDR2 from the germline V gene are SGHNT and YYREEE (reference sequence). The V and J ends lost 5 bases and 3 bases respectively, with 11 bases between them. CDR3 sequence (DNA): TGTGCCAGCAGATATTCCCCAGACACTGAAGCTTTCTTT. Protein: CASRYSPDTEAFF.

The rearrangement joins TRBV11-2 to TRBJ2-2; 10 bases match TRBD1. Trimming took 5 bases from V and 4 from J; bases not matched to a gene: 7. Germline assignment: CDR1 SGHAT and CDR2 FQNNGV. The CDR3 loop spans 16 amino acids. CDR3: CASSVTGGAGTGELFF. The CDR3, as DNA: TGTGCCAGCAGCGTGACAGGGGGCGCCGGCACCGGGGAGCTGTTTTTT. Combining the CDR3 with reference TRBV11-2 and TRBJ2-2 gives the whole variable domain EAGVAQSPRYKIIEKRQSVAFWCNPISGHATLYWYQQILGQGPKLLIQFQNNGVVDDSQLPKDRFSAERLKGVDSTLKIQPAKLEDSAVYLCASSVTGGAGTGELFFGEGSRLTVL.

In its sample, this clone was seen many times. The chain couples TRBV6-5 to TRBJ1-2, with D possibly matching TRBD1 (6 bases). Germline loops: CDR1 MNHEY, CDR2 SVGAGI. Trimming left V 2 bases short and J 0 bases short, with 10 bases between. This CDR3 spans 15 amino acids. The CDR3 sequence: CASSYPRGANYGYTF. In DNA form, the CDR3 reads TGTGCCAGCAGTTACCCCAGGGGAGCTAACTATGGCTACACCTTC.

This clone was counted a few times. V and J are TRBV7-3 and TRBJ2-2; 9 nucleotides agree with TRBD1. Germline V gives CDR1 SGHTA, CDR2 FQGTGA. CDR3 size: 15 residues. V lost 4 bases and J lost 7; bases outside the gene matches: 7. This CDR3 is CASSSTGTGRGELFF. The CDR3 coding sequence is TGTGCCAGCAGCTCCACCGGGACAGGGCGCGGGGAGCTGTTTTTT.

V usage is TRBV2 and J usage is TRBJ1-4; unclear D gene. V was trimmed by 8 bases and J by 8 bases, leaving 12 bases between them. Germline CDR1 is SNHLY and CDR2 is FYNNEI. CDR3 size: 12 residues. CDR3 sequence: CASGPRREKLFF. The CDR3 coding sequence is TGTGCCAGCGGCCCCCGCCGAGAAAAACTGTTTTTT.

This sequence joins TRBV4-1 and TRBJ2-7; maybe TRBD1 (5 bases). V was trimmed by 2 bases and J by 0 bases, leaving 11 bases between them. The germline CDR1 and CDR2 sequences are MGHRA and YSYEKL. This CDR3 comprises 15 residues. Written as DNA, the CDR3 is TGCGCCAGCAGCCAAACAGGTTCGAGCTCCTACGAGCAGTACTTC. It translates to CASSQTGSSSYEQYF.

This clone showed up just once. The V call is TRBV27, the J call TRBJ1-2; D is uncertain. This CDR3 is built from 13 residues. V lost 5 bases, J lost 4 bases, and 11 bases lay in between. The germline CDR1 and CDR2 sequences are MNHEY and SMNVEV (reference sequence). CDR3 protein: CASSAYTGYGYTF. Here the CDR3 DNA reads TGTGCCAGCAGTGCCTACACGGGCTATGGCTACACCTTC.

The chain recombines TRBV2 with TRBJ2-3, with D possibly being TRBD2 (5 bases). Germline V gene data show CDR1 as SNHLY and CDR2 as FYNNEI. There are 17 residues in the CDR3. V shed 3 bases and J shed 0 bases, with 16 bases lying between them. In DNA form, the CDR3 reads TGTGCCAGCAGTGAGTCTGGGAGAAACCCGAGCACAGATACGCAGTATTTT. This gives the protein CASSESGRNPSTDTQYF.

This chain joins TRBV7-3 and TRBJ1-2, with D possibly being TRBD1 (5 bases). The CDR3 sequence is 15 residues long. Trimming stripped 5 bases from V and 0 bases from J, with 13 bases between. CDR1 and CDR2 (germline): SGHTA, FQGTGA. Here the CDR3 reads CASSPGNRPNYGYTF. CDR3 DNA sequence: TGTGCCAGCAGCCCCGGCAACAGGCCTAACTATGGCTACACCTTC.

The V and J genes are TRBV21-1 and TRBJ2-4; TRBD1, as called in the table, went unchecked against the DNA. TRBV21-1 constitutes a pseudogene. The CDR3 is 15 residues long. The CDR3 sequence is CASSSESNRVDIQYF. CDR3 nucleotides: TGTGCCAGCAGCTCCGAGTCGAACAGGGTTGACATTCAGTACTTC.

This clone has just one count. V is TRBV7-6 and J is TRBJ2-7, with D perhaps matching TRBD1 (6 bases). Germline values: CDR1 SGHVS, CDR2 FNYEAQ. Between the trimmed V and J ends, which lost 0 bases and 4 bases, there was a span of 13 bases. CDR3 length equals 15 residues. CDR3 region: CASSLAGAGVYEQYF. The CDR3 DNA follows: TGTGCCAGCAGCTTAGCCGGGGCAGGGGTTTACGAGCAGTACTTC.

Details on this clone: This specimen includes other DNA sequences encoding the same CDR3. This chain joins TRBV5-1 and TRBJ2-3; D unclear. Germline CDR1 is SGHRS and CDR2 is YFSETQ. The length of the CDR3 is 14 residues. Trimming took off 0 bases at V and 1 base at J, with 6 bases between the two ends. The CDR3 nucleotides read TGCGCCAGCAGCTTGGCGGCGGGCACAGATACGCAGTATTTT. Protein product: CASSLAAGTDTQYF.

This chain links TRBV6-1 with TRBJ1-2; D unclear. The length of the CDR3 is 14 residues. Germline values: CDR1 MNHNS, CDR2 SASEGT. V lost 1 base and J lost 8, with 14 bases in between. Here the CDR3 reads CASSEGGLGRGYTF. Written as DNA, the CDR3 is TGTGCCAGCAGTGAAGGAGGGTTGGGGAGAGGCTACACCTTC.

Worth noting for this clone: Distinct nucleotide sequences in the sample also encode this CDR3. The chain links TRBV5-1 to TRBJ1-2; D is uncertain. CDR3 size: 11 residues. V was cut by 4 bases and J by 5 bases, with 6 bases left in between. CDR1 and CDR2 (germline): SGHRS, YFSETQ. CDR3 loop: CASSPGYGYTF. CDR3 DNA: TGCGCCAGCAGCCCCGGTTATGGCTACACCTTC.

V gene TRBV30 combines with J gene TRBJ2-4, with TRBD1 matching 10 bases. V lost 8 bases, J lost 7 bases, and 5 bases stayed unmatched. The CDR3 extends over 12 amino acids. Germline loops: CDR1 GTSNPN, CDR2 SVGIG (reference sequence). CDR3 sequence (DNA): TGTGCCAGCCGGGACAGGGGTAACATTCAGTACTTC. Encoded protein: CASRDRGNIQYF.

The CDR3, as DNA: TGTGCCAGTAGTCCACTTTTAGGGGCCTCGGGTGGCTACACCTTC. Protein sequence: CASSPLLGASGGYTF. The chain combines TRBV19 with TRBJ1-2; TRBD1 is a possible D gene (5 bases). V lost 5 bases, J lost 7 bases, and 20 bases lay in between. This CDR3 contains 15 residues. Germline V CDR1 and CDR2: LNHDA, SQIVND (reference sequence).

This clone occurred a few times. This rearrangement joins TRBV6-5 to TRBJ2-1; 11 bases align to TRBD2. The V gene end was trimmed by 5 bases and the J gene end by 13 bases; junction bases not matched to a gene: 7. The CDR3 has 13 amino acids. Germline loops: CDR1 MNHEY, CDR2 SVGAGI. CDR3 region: CASSPRLAGGQFF. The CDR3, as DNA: TGTGCCAGCAGTCCCCGGCTAGCGGGGGGACAGTTCTTC.

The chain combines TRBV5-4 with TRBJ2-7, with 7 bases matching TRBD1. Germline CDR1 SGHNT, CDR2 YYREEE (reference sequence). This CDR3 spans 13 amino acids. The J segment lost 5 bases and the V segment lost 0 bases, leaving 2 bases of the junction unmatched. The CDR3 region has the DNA TGTGCCAGCAGCTTGGGACAGGGTAACGAGCAGTACTTC. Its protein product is CASSLGQGNEQYF.

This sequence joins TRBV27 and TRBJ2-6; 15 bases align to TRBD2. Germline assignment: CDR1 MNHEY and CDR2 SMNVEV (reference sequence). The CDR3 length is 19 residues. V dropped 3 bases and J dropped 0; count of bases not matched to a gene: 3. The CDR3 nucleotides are TGTGCCAGCAGTTTTCGGACTAGCGGGGGGGTCTCTGGGGCCAACGTCCTGACTTTC. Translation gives CASSFRTSGGVSGANVLTF. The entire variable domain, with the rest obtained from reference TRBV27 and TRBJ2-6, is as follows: EAQVTQNPRYLITVTGKKLTVTCSQNMNHEYMSWYRQDPGLGLRQIYYSMNVEVTDKGDVPEGYKVSRKEKRNFPLILESPSPNQTSLYFCASSFRTSGGVSGANVLTFGAGSRLTVL.

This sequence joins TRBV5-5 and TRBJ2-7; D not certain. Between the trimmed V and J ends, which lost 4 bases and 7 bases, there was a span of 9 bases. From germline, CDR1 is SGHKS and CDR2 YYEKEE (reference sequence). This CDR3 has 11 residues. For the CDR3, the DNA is TGTGCCAGCAGCCTGTCGGGTGAGCAGTACTTC. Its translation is CASSLSGEQYF.

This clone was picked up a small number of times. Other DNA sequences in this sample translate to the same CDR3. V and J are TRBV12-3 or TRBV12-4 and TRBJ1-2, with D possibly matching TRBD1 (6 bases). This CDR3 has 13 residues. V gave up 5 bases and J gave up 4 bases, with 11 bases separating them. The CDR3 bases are TGTGCCAGCAGTCCAGGGGTTGGCTATGGCTACACCTTC. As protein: CASSPGVGYGYTF.

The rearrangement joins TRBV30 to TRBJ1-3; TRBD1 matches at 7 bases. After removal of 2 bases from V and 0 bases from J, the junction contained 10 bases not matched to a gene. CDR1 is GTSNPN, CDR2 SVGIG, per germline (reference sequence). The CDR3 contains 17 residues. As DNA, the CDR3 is TGTGCCTGGAGTACCACAGGGGCTTTCAGCTCTGGAAACACCATATATTTT. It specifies CAWSTTGAFSSGNTIYF.

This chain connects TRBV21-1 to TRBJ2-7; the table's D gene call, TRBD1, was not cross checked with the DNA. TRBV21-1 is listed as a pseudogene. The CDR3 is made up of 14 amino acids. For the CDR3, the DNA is TGTGCCAGCAGCAGTAGACAGGGGCCGACTAGGCAGTACTTC. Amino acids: CASSSRQGPTRQYF.

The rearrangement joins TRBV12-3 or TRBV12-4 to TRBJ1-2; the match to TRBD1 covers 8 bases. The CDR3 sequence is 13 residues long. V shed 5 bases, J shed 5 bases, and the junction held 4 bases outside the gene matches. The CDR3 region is CASSPRTGYGYTF. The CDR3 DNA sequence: TGTGCCAGCAGTCCGCGGACAGGGTATGGCTACACCTTC.

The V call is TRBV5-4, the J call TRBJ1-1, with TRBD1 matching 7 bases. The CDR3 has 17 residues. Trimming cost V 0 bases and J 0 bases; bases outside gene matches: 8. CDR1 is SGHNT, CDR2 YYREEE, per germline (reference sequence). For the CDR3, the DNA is TGTGCCAGCAGCTTGGGACAGGGAAGACGGCTGAACACTGAAGCTTTCTTT. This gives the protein CASSLGQGRRLNTEAFF. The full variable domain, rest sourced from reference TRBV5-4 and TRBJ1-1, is ETGVTQSPTHLIKTRGQQVTLRCSSQSGHNTVSWYQQALGQGPQFIFQYYREEENGRGNFPPRFSGLQFPNYSSELNVNALELDDSALYLCASSLGQGRRLNTEAFFGQGTRLTVV.

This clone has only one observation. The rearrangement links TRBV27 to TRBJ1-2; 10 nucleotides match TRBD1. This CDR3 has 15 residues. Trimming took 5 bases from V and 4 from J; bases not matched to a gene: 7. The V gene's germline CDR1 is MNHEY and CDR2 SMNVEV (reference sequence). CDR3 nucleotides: TGTGCCAGCAGTCCCTCCTGGACAGGGGGCTATGGCTACACCTTC. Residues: CASSPSWTGGYGYTF.